The next 8 T cell receptor beta chains were all read from a single sample in a study of graft-versus-host responses after intestinal transplantation. The assay was immunoSEQ multiplex PCR, and TCRdb's table has in-frame clones only and misses some. The sample has about 110,000 clones, roughly 87% seen once. Antigen specificity for these receptors is unknown. The input for sequencing was unstimulated CD4+ T cells sorted from spleen or lymph node cells, taken before transplant. These receptors were obtained from a human donor who was the organ donor for an intestinal transplant.

A note on this clone: This specimen includes other DNA sequences encoding the same CDR3. The gene calls are TRBV18 and TRBJ1-5; 9 nucleotides match TRBD1. The V gene end was trimmed by 3 bases and the J gene end by 4 bases; junction bases not matched to a gene: 1. Germline CDR1 KGHSH, CDR2 LQKENI. CDR3 length equals 14 residues. CDR3: CASSPDRGNQPQHF. The CDR3 bases are TGTGCCAGCTCACCGGACAGGGGAAATCAGCCCCAGCATTTT.

V is TRBV5-4 and J is TRBJ2-1, with 14 bases fitting TRBD2. With 4 bases clipped from V and 10 bases from J, the junction kept 7 bases outside the gene matches. Germline CDR1 is SGHNT and CDR2 is YYREEE (reference sequence). The CDR3 contains 15 residues. CDR3 in amino acids: CASSPRTSGGTEQFF. CDR3 DNA: TGTGCCAGCAGCCCCAGGACTAGCGGGGGGACAGAGCAGTTCTTC.

The CDR3 DNA reads as TGTGCCAGCAGCTCCACGGGACGGGCTGCCTACAATGAGCAGTTCTTC. Its translation: CASSSTGRAAYNEQFF. This chain links TRBV11-3 with TRBJ2-1; the D gene could be TRBD1 or TRBD2 (5 bases each). The V and J ends lost 4 bases and 2 bases respectively, with 15 bases between them. Germline assignment: CDR1 SGHNT and CDR2 YENEEA. This CDR3 contains 16 residues.

The chain carries TRBV7-2 and TRBJ2-7; 9 bases line up with TRBD1. Germline trimming cut 1 base from V and 6 bases from J; bases unmatched to any gene: 7. There are 15 residues in the CDR3. Germline V CDR1 and CDR2: SGHTA, FQGNSA. CDR3 in DNA: TGTGCCAGCAGCTTAGTAGGGACAGGGTATTTCGAGCAGTACTTC. Its protein product is CASSLVGTGYFEQYF.

This clone was found once. This chain uses TRBV18 with TRBJ2-7, with D perhaps matching TRBD2 (6 bases). Trimming took 3 bases from V and 2 from J, leaving 17 bases between them. The CDR3 has 16 residues. CDR1 and CDR2 from the germline V gene are KGHSH and LQKENI. The CDR3 bases are TGTGCCAGCTCACCGCCGAAGGGACTGGGGACCTACGAGCAGTACTTC. Its protein is CASSPPKGLGTYEQYF.

The chain couples TRBV30 to TRBJ1-2; the D is unclear. CDR3 length: 13 amino acids. The germline CDR1 and CDR2 sequences are GTSNPN and SVGIG (reference sequence). The ends were cut back, 0 bases at V and 5 bases at J, with 10 bases in the middle. CDR3 sequence reads: CAWSVTRGYGYTF. Written as DNA, the CDR3 is TGTGCCTGGAGTGTCACCAGAGGGTATGGCTACACCTTC. Supplemented by reference TRBV30 and TRBJ1-2, the full variable domain reads SQTIHQWPATLVQPVGSPLSLECTVEGTSNPNLYWYRQAAGRGLQLLFYSVGIGQISSEVPQNLSASRPQDRQFILSSKKLLLSDSGFYLCAWSVTRGYGYTFGSGTRLTVV.

The chain has TRBV6-5 and TRBJ2-7; the match to TRBD1 covers 11 bases. CDR1 MNHEY and CDR2 SVGAGI come from the germline V gene. V lost 0 bases and J lost 4; bases outside the gene matches: 5. The CDR3 extends over 16 amino acids. CDR3 amino acids: CASSYSHGQGAYEQYF. CDR3 nucleotide sequence: TGTGCCAGCAGTTACTCGCATGGACAGGGGGCTTACGAGCAGTACTTC.

The chain couples TRBV4-2 to TRBJ1-4; D may be TRBD1 (5 bases). In germline, CDR1 is LGHNA, CDR2 YNFKEQ. This CDR3 contains 15 residues. V was cut by 5 bases and J by 7 bases, with 17 bases left in between. CDR3 protein: CASSLSVGGPEKLFF. The CDR3, as DNA: TGTGCCAGCAGCTTGTCGGTTGGGGGACCTGAAAAACTGTTTTTT.